Following are 9 T cell receptor beta chains from one sample sequenced in a study. TCRdb reprocessed the reads with MiXCR, giving one entry per CDR3 protein. The sample lists about 4,100 distinct CDR3 sequences, approximately 10% occurring once. What was sequenced was CD4+ T cells from synovial fluid. These receptors all come from a human donor with rheumatoid arthritis.

This clonotype is classed as medium-sized. This chain connects TRBV10-1 to TRBJ2-7, with D maybe TRBD1 (5 bases). V was pared by 0 bases and J by 6 bases, with 12 bases between. The CDR3 is 14 amino acids. CDR1 WNHNN and CDR2 SYGVQD come from the germline V gene (reference sequence). CDR3 in amino acids: CASSESIYRPEQYF. The CDR3 DNA reads as TGCGCCAGCAGTGAGTCGATTTACAGGCCCGAGCAGTACTTC.

This clonotype is medium-sized by share. This chain links TRBV19 with TRBJ2-1, with TRBD2 identical over 11 bases. The CDR3 runs 12 residues. Germline V gene sequence: CDR1 LNHDA, CDR2 SQIVND (reference sequence). V shed 5 bases, J shed 14 bases, and the junction held 5 bases outside the gene matches. CDR3 amino acids: CASSSTSGSKFF. DNA of the CDR3: TGTGCCAGTAGTTCTACTAGCGGGAGTAAGTTCTTC.

By share of the sample, this clonotype is medium-sized. The rearrangement links TRBV20-1 to TRBJ2-7, with a tentative D call TRBD2 (6 bases). The CDR3 runs 14 residues. CDR1 is DFQATT and CDR2 is SNEGSKA in the germline V gene (reference sequence). The V end lost 6 bases, the J end lost 0 bases, and 15 bases lay between the germline ends. CDR3 sequence (DNA): TGCAGTGCCCCCGGGGGAGCGGCCTCCTACGAGCAGTACTTC. Its translation: CSAPGGAASYEQYF.

This clonotype was counted at least ten times. This chain joins TRBV4-3 and TRBJ1-6, with D possibly matching TRBD1 (5 bases). Germline CDR1 is LGHNA and CDR2 is YSLEER. V shed 0 bases and J shed 10 bases, with 16 bases lying between them. The CDR3 runs 16 residues. The DNA of the CDR3 is TGCGCCAGCAGCCAAGATGCGGGGACTGCTGGATCACCCCTCCACTTT. Its protein is CASSQDAGTAGSPLHF.

With respect to this clonotype: Germline and junction disagree at one end, which may indicate a read error. The rearrangement links TRBV5-6 to TRBJ1-1, with D unclear. In germline, CDR1 is SGHDT, CDR2 YYEEEE. The CDR3 has 14 amino acids. In nucleotides, the CDR3 is TGTGCCAGCAGGCACCCGGGCGAAAAAAAGGAAGAGTTATTT. This gives the protein CASRHPGEKKEELF.

This clonotype is medium-sized within its sample. V and J are TRBV6-5 and TRBJ1-1; D is perhaps TRBD1 (5 bases). Germline V gene data show CDR1 as MNHEY and CDR2 as SVGAGI. Trimming removed 4 bases from V and 7 bases from J, with 10 bases in between. The CDR3 sequence is 12 residues long. Here the CDR3 reads CASSSDRLEAFF. Here the CDR3 DNA reads TGTGCCAGCAGTTCAGACAGACTTGAAGCTTTCTTT.

The rearrangement links TRBV24-1 to TRBJ2-7, with 9 nucleotides matching TRBD1. The CDR3 contains 15 residues. Germline loops: CDR1 KGHDR, CDR2 SFDVKD. V trimming: 4 bases; J trimming: 0 bases; junction bases outside the gene matches: 3. CDR3 sequence (DNA): TGTGCCACCAGTGACCCGGGACAGGGCTCCTACGAGCAGTACTTC. Translating gives CATSDPGQGSYEQYF.

In its sample, this clonotype ranks as medium-sized. The chain uses TRBV20-1 and TRBJ1-4, with 7 bases aligning to TRBD1. Germline V CDR1 and CDR2: DFQATT, SNEGSKA (reference sequence). V trimming: 6 bases; J trimming: 10 bases; junction bases outside the gene matches: 11. This CDR3 has 13 amino acids. DNA for the CDR3: TGCAGTGCCGAATTGGGACAGAAGGGAAAACTGTTTTTT. This encodes CSAELGQKGKLFF.

This clonotype was detected many times. V and J are TRBV18 and TRBJ1-1; D not resolved. Trimming stripped 4 bases from V and 3 bases from J, with 6 bases between. The germline V gene has CDR1 KGHSH and CDR2 LQKENI. The CDR3 contains 12 residues. CDR3 nucleotide sequence: TGTGCCAGCTCACTAGGCGACACTGAAGCTTTCTTT. The encoded protein is CASSLGDTEAFF.